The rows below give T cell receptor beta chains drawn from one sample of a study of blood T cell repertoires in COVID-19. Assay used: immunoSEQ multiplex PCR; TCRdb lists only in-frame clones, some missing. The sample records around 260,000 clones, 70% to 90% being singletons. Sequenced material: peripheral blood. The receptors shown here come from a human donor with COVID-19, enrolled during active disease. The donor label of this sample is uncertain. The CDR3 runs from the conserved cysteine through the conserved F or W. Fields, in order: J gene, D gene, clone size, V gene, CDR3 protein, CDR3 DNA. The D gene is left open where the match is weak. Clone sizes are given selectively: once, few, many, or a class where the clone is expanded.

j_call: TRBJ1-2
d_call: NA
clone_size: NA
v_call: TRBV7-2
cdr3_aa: CASSLNIGEGYTF
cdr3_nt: TGTGCCAGCAGCTTAAACATCGGGGAGGGCTACACCTTC

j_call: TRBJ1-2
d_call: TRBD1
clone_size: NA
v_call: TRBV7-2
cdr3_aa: CASSFWTGSRTGYTF
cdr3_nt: TGTGCCAGCAGCTTTTGGACAGGTTCTCGGACGGGCTACACCTTC

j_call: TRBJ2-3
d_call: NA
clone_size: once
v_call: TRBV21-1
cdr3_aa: CASSKICGRANPYTDTQYF
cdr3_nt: TGTGCCAGCAGCAAAATATGCGGGAGGGCCAATCCTTACACAGATACGCAGTATTTT

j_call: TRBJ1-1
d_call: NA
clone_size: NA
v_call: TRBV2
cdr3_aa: CASSEAGALPKAFF
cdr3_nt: TGTGCCAGCAGTGAAGCGGGGGCCCTACCTAAAGCTTTCTTT

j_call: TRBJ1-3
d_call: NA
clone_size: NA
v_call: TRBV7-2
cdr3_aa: CASTGAGGGNTIYF
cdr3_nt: TGTGCCAGCACCGGAGCCGGAGGTGGAAACACCATATATTTT

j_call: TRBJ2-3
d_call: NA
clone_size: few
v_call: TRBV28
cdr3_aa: CASSIPARADTQYF
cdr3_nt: TGTGCCAGCAGTATCCCCGCAAGAGCAGATACGCAGTATTTT

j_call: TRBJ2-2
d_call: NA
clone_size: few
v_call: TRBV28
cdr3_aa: CATLSYFPNTGELFF
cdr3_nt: TGTGCCACCCTATCGTATTTCCCCAACACCGGGGAGCTGTTTTTT

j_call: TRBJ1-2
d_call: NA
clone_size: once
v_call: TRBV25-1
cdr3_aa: CASSDIGYTF
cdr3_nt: TGTGCCAGCAGTGATATCGGCTACACCTTC

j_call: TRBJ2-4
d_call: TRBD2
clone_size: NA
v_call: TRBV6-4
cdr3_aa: CASIPPGGRYDKNIQYF
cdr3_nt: TGTGCCAGCATCCCCCCGGGCGGGAGATACGACAAAAACATTCAGTACTTC

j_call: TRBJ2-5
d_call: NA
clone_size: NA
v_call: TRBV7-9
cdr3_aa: CASSSGETQYF
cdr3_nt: TGTGCCAGCAGCTCGGGGGAGACCCAGTACTTC

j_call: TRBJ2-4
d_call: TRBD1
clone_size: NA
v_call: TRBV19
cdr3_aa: CASSTPGTENIQYF
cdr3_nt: TGTGCCAGTAGTACGCCAGGGACAGAAAACATTCAGTACTTC

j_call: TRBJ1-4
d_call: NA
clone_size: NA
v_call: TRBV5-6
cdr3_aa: CASSAGGGPNEKLFF
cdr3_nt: TGTGCCAGCAGCGCTGGCGGGGGGCCTAATGAAAAACTGTTTTTT

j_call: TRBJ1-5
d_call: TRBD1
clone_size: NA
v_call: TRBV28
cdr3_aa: CASSSIDRDANQPQHF
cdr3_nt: TGTGCCAGCAGTTCCATAGACAGGGATGCTAATCAGCCCCAGCATTTT

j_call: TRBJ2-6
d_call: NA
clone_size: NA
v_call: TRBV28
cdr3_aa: CASSLRGGRSGANVLTF
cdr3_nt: TGTGCCAGCAGTTTGCGGGGCGGGCGCTCTGGGGCCAACGTCCTGACTTTC

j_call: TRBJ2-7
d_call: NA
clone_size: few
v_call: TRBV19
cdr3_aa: CASSIWGRGGYEQYF
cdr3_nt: TGTGCCAGTAGTATCTGGGGCAGGGGCGGGTACGAGCAGTACTTC

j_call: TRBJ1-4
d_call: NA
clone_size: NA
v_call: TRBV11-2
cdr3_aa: CASSFGEKLFF
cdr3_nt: TGTGCCAGCAGCTTCGGGGAAAAACTGTTTTTT

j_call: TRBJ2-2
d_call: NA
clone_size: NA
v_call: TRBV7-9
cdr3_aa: CASSYRNMGFGELFF
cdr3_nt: TGTGCCAGCAGCTACAGGAACATGGGGTTCGGGGAGCTGTTTTTT

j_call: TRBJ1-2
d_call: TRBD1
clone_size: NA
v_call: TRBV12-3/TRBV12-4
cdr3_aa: CASSFTGVEGYTF
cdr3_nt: TGTGCCAGCAGTTTTACAGGGGTAGAAGGCTACACCTTC